These 13 T cell receptor beta chains were sequenced from one sample in a study of graft-versus-host responses after intestinal transplantation. The assay was immunoSEQ multiplex PCR, and TCRdb's table has in-frame clones only and misses some. The sample has 15,000 to 20,000 clones; roughly 37% are singletons. Sequenced here: alloreactive CD4+ T cells from a mixed lymphocyte reaction culture, sampled before intestinal transplant. Subset noted: CFSE-low proliferating T cells sorted from approximately 6-day pre-transplant mixed lymphocyte reaction (GvH or HvG direction). The receptors derive from a human patient who received an intestinal transplant.

The chain has TRBV2 and TRBJ1-5; 10 bases line up with TRBD1. This CDR3 has 15 residues. Germline V CDR1 and CDR2: SNHLY, FYNNEI. V shed 4 bases, J shed 4 bases, and the junction held 4 bases outside the gene matches. CDR3 nucleotides: TGTGCCAGCAGTGGACAGGGGGCTCGAAATCAGCCCCAGCATTTT. This codes for CASSGQGARNQPQHF. The full variable domain, with the rest looked up from reference TRBV2 and TRBJ1-5, is EPEVTQTPSHQVTQMGQEVILRCVPISNHLYFYWYRQILGQKVEFLVSFYNNEISEKSEIFDDQFSVERPDGSNFTLKIRSTKLEDSAMYFCASSGQGARNQPQHFGDGTRLSIL.

This clone was seen more than once but under ten times. The rearrangement joins TRBV11-2 to TRBJ1-1, with D maybe TRBD1 (6 bases). This CDR3 is 15 amino acids long. Trimming removed 5 bases from V and 1 base from J, with 14 bases in between. Germline values: CDR1 SGHAT, CDR2 FQNNGV. The CDR3 nucleotides are TGTGCCAGCAGCCCCCCCGACAGGCCGAACACTGAAGCTTTCTTT. Translated, it gives CASSPPDRPNTEAFF. Full variable domain (missing parts from reference TRBV11-2 and TRBJ1-1): EAGVAQSPRYKIIEKRQSVAFWCNPISGHATLYWYQQILGQGPKLLIQFQNNGVVDDSQLPKDRFSAERLKGVDSTLKIQPAKLEDSAVYLCASSPPDRPNTEAFFGQGTRLTVV.

There are a few counts of this clone. The chain combines TRBV14 with TRBJ1-2, with TRBD1 as a possible D gene (5 bases). The V gene lost 1 base and the J gene lost 8 bases, with 14 bases spanning the gap. The CDR3 consists of 14 residues. Per germline, CDR1 SGHDN and CDR2 FVKESK. CDR3 in amino acids: CASSQVDTRGGYTF. The CDR3 DNA sequence: TGTGCCAGCAGCCAAGTGGACACTCGGGGGGGCTACACCTTC.

As to this clone: Given a much more abundant clone one base away, this may be a read error. The rearrangement links TRBV5-7 to TRBJ1-5; TRBD1 might be the D (5 bases). TRBV5-7 is an ORF, and what it does is uncertain. The CDR3 sequence is 15 residues long. Trimming cost V 4 bases and J 0 bases, with 11 bases left between them. Here the CDR3 DNA reads TGTGCCAGCAGCCTGGCAGGGTATAGCAATCAGCCCCAGCATTTT. Protein product: CASSLAGYSNQPQHF.

The chain combines TRBV6-5 with TRBJ1-1, with no clear D. Deletions cut 7 bases from V and 1 base from J, with 10 bases between. This CDR3 contains 13 residues. CDR1 and CDR2 (germline): MNHEY, SVGAGI. CDR3 coding DNA: TGTGCCAGCAAAGTGATTCAGAACACTGAAGCTTTCTTT. This gives the protein CASKVIQNTEAFF.

The V gene is TRBV5-1, the J gene TRBJ2-3; the D gene is possibly TRBD2 (5 bases). There are 15 residues in the CDR3. The ends were cut back, 3 bases at V and 3 bases at J, with 14 bases in the middle. CDR1 is SGHRS, CDR2 YFSETQ, per germline. In DNA form, the CDR3 reads TGCGCCAGCAGCTCAGGACGGGGAACAACAGATACGCAGTATTTT. This codes for CASSSGRGTTDTQYF.

This sequence joins TRBV7-9 and TRBJ1-2; no clear D. Trimming shortened V by 1 base and J by 8 bases, and 8 bases separated the two germline ends. Per the germline V gene, CDR1 is SEHNR and CDR2 is FQNEAQ (reference sequence). This CDR3 comprises 12 residues. The CDR3 here is CASSLGYMGYTF. The CDR3 DNA reads TGTGCCAGCAGCTTAGGTTACATGGGCTACACCTTC.

This chain connects TRBV30 to TRBJ2-5, with D hard to call. V lost 0 bases, J lost 1 base, and 6 bases lay in between. The V gene's germline CDR1 is GTSNPN and CDR2 SVGIG (reference sequence). The CDR3 length is 13 residues. As DNA, the CDR3 is TGTGCCTGGAGTGTGAGCCTCCAAGAGACCCAGTACTTC. Its translation is CAWSVSLQETQYF.

In this sample, this clone turned up a few times. The V gene is TRBV15, the J gene TRBJ1-1; the D is unclear. This CDR3 region has 15 residues. The germline CDR1 and CDR2 sequences are LNHNV and YYDKDF (reference sequence). V was shortened by 1 base and J by 3 bases, with 12 bases between the two germline ends. The CDR3 spells CATSRVLGRDTEAFF. Written as DNA, the CDR3 is TGTGCCACCAGCAGAGTCTTAGGCCGAGACACTGAAGCTTTCTTT. Full variable domain (missing parts from reference TRBV15 and TRBJ1-1): DAMVIQNPRYQVTQFGKPVTLSCSQTLNHNVMYWYQQKSSQAPKLLFHYYDKDFNNEADTPDNFQSRRPNTSFCFLDIRSPGLGDTAMYLCATSRVLGRDTEAFFGQGTRLTVV.

DNA of the CDR3: TGCGCCAGCAGCTTGGCCTCGAGGGGGTGGAACATTCAGTACTTC. Protein product: CASSLASRGWNIQYF. V and J are TRBV5-1 and TRBJ2-4; the D gene is possibly TRBD1 (6 bases). Trimming took 0 bases from V and 7 from J, leaving 14 bases between them. The V gene's germline CDR1 is SGHRS and CDR2 YFSETQ. This CDR3 is built from 15 residues.

V gene TRBV2 combines with J gene TRBJ1-5; D gene ambiguous. V lost 6 bases and J 4 bases, leaving 19 bases between the germline ends. This CDR3 is 16 amino acids long. Germline CDR1 SNHLY, CDR2 FYNNEI. The CDR3 loop reads CASSPGLPVGNQPQHF. CDR3 bases: TGTGCCAGCAGCCCCGGGCTCCCCGTAGGAAATCAGCCCCAGCATTTT.

The chain carries TRBV27 and TRBJ1-1; no definite D call. The germline gives CDR1 MNHEY, CDR2 SMNVEV (reference sequence). V was cut by 5 bases and J by 1 base, with 11 bases left in between. The CDR3 runs to 14 residues. The CDR3 DNA sequence: TGTGCCAGCAGTCTTTTAGGGTCGAACACTGAAGCTTTCTTT. This sequence encodes CASSLLGSNTEAFF.

The chain employs TRBV5-1 and TRBJ2-3; D gene ambiguous. The CDR3 is made up of 11 amino acids. Between the trimmed V and J ends, which lost 4 bases and 5 bases, there was a span of 5 bases. From germline, CDR1 is SGHRS and CDR2 YFSETQ. CDR3 residues: CASSERDTQYF. The CDR3 bases are TGCGCCAGCAGCGAAAGAGATACGCAGTATTTT. Full variable domain (rest looked up from reference TRBV5-1 and TRBJ2-3): KAGVTQTPRYLIKTRGQQVTLSCSPISGHRSVSWYQQTPGQGLQFLFEYFSETQRNKGNFPGRFSGRQFSNSRSEMNVSTLELGDSALYLCASSERDTQYFGPGTRLTVL.